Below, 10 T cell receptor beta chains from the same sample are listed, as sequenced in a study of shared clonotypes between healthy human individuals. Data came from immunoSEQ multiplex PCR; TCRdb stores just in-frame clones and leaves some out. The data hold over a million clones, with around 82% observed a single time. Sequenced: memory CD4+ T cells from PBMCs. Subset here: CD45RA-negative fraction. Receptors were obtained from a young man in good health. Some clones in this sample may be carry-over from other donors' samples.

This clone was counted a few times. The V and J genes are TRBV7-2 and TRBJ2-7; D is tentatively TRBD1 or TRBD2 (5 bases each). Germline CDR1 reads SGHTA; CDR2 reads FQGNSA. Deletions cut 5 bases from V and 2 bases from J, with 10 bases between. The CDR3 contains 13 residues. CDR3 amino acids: CASSTQGPYEQYF. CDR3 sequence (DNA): TGTGCCAGCAGCACCCAGGGACCCTACGAGCAGTACTTC. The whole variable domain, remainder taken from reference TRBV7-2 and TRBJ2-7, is GAGVSQSPSNKVTEKGKDVELRCDPISGHTALYWYRQSLGQGLEFLIYFQGNSAPDKSGLPSDRFSAERTGGSVSTLTIQRTQQEDSAVYLCASSTQGPYEQYFGPGTRLTVT.

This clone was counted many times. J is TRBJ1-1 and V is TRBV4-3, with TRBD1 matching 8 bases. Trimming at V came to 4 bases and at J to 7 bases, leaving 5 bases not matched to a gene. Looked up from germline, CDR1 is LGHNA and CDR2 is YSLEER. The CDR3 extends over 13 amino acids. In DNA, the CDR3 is TGCGCCAGCAGCCCGGACAGGGAGGATGAAGCTTTCTTT. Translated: CASSPDREDEAFF.

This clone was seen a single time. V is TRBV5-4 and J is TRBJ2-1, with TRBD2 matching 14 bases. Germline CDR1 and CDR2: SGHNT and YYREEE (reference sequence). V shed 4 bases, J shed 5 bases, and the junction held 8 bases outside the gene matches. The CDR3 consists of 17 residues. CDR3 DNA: TGTGCCAGCAGCAGACTAGCGGGAGGGCCAGATGACAATGAGCAGTTCTTC. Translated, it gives CASSRLAGGPDDNEQFF.

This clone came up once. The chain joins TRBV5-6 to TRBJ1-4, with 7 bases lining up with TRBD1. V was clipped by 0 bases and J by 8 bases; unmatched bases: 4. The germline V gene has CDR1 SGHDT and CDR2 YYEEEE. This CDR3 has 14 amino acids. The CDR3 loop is CASSLEQGWEKLFF. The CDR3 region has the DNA TGTGCCAGCAGCTTGGAACAGGGGTGGGAAAAACTGTTTTTT.

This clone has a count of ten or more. The CDR3 spells CASSGGDRGYNEQFF. CDR3 nucleotides: TGTGCCAGCAGCGGGGGGGACAGGGGTTACAATGAGCAGTTCTTC. The chain carries TRBV6-6 and TRBJ2-1, with 10 bases aligning to TRBD1. The CDR3 runs 15 residues. CDR1 MNHNY and CDR2 SVGAGI come from the germline V gene (reference sequence). J lost 4 bases, V lost 6 bases, and 6 bases had no gene match.

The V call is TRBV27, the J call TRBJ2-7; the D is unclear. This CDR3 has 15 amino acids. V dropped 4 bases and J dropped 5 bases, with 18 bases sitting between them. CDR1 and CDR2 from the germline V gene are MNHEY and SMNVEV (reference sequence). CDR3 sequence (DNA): TGTGCCAGCAGTTACCGGGCAGTGCTCCCCCACGAGCAGTACTTC. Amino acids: CASSYRAVLPHEQYF.

CDR3 sequence: CASSPSKDSGGGDEQFF. CDR3 in DNA: TGCGCCAGCAGCCCCTCCAAGGACAGCGGCGGAGGCGATGAGCAGTTCTTC. The chain couples TRBV5-1 to TRBJ2-1; maybe TRBD1 (6 bases). CDR1 and CDR2 (germline): SGHRS, YFSETQ. The CDR3 is 17 residues long. Trimming took 4 bases from V and 8 from J, leaving 25 bases between them.

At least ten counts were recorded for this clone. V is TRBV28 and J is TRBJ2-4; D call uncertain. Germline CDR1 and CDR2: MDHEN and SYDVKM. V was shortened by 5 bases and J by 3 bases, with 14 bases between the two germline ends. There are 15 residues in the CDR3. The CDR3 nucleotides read TGTGCCAGCAGTAAGCCAGGTTCGGGCAAAAACATTCAGTACTTC. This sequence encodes CASSKPGSGKNIQYF. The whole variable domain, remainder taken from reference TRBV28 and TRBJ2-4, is DVKVTQSSRYLVKRTGEKVFLECVQDMDHENMFWYRQDPGLGLRLIYFSYDVKMKEKGDIPEGYSVSREKKERFSLILESASTNQTSMYLCASSKPGSGKNIQYFGAGTRLSVL.

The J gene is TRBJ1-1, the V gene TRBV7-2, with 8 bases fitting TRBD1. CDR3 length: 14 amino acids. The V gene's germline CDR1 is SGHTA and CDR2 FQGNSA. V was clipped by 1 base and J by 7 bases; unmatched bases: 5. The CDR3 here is CASSLVGQGGEAFF. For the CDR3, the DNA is TGTGCCAGCAGCTTAGTTGGACAGGGTGGTGAAGCTTTCTTT.

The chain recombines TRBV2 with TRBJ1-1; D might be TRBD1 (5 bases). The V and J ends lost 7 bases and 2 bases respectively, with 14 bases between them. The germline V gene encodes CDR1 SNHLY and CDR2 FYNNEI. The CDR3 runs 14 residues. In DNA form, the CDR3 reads TGTGCCAGCACCCAGAACGGGGCCAACACTGAAGCTTTCTTT. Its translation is CASTQNGANTEAFF. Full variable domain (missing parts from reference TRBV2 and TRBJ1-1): EPEVTQTPSHQVTQMGQEVILRCVPISNHLYFYWYRQILGQKVEFLVSFYNNEISEKSEIFDDQFSVERPDGSNFTLKIRSTKLEDSAMYFCASTQNGANTEAFFGQGTRLTVV.